The T cell receptor beta chain described here comes from a study of T cells after posttransplantation cyclophosphamide. Study-level results: Donor-recipient repertoire similarity was low at 1-2 months, rising over year one. After PTCy, TRB diversity resembled that of CNI/methotrexate controls. TRB overlap between skin or GI tissue T cells and blood was limited.

Some clones are missing from TCRdb's copy, which holds only in-frame ones; the method was immunoSEQ multiplex PCR. The table shows tens of thousands of clones, with about 90% occurring only once. CDR3 length: 16 amino acids. After removal of 4 bases from V and 2 bases from J, the junction contained 10 bases not matched to a gene. Looked up from germline, CDR1 is SGHRS and CDR2 is YFSETQ. Concerning this clone itself: What it recognizes is unknown.

The chain links TRBV5-1 to TRBJ2-7; the match to TRBD1 covers 9 bases. This clonotype was obtained from a woman aged 45 to 65 in good health and a related stem cell transplant donor. The specimen sequenced was PBMCs. The CDR3 sequence: CASSPGFGQGTYEQYF. The CDR3 coding sequence is TGCGCCAGCAGCCCCGGTTTCGGACAGGGGACCTACGAGCAGTACTTC.